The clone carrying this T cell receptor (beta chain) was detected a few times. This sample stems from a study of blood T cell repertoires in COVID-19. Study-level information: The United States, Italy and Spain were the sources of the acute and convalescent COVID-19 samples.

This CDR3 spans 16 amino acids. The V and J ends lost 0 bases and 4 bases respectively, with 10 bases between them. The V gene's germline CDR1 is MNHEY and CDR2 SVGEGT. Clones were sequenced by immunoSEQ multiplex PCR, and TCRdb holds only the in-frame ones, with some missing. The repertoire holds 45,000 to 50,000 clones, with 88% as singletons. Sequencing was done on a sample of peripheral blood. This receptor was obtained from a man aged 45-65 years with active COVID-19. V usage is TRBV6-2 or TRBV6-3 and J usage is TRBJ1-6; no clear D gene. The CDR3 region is CASSYSPTEYNSPLHF. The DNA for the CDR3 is TGTGCCAGCAGTTACTCCCCTACTGAGTATAATTCACCCCTCCACTTT.